These 10 T cell receptor beta chains came from one sample sequenced in a study of T-cell memory formation after mild COVID-19. One entry per CDR3 protein results from TCRdb running MiXCR on the 5' RACE reads. The sample yields about 360,000 distinct CDR3 sequences, over 10% seen once. Sequenced: PBMCs or a T cell subset sorted from them (not recorded which). The source is a man between 18 and 29 years old who had mild COVID-19 (a few samples of this study predate the infection). Cell type and time point are not known.

In this sample, this clonotype turned up a few times. J is TRBJ1-2 and V is TRBV6-5; D gene uncertain. The germline CDR1 and CDR2 sequences are MNHEY and SVGAGI. CDR3 length: 15 residues. The ends were cut back, 6 bases at V and 2 bases at J, with 16 bases in the middle. The DNA of the CDR3 is TGTGCCAGCAGCCCCCCGGGATCTCGAAACTATGGCTACACCTTC. Protein sequence: CASSPPGSRNYGYTF.

There are a few counts of this clonotype. The V call is TRBV20-1, the J call TRBJ1-5; tentative D call: TRBD1 (6 bases). Deletions cut 6 bases from V and 9 bases from J, with 15 bases between. CDR1 DFQATT and CDR2 SNEGSKA come from the germline V gene (reference sequence). The CDR3 has 12 amino acids. This chain's CDR3 is CSAPSQGSPQHF. The CDR3 DNA reads TGCAGTGCGCCTTCTCAGGGGTCGCCCCAGCATTTT.

At least ten counts were recorded for this clonotype. The chain uses TRBV24-1 and TRBJ2-1, with D uncertain. The V gene lost 4 bases and the J gene lost 0 bases, with 12 bases spanning the gap. This CDR3 comprises 16 residues. Germline V gene lookup returns CDR1 KGHDR and CDR2 SFDVKD. The CDR3 is CATSDRHVSSYNEQFF. CDR3 sequence (DNA): TGTGCCACCAGTGACCGACATGTCAGCTCCTACAATGAGCAGTTCTTC.

This clonotype was found a few times. This chain connects TRBV7-2 to TRBJ2-5, with 9 bases that match TRBD1. V trimming: 7 bases; J trimming: 1 base; junction bases outside the gene matches: 7. The CDR3 is 15 residues long. Germline CDR1 reads SGHTA; CDR2 reads FQGNSA. CDR3 sequence: CASTPDRGRQETQYF. CDR3 coding DNA: TGTGCCAGCACCCCGGACAGGGGCCGCCAAGAGACCCAGTACTTC.

This clonotype has more than one count but fewer than ten. This chain links TRBV7-9 with TRBJ2-7; no clear D gene. The V and J ends lost 1 base and 5 bases respectively, with 9 bases between them. The CDR3 has 13 residues. Germline V CDR1 and CDR2: SEHNR, FQNEAQ (reference sequence). CDR3 sequence reads: CASSLDAMHEQYV. DNA for the CDR3: TGTGCCAGCAGCTTAGACGCCATGCACGAGCAGTACGTC.

This clonotype has just one count. The genes are TRBV15 and TRBJ2-7, with a weak D call TRBD2 (5 bases). In germline, CDR1 is LNHNV, CDR2 YYDKDF (reference sequence). V lost 0 bases, J lost 6 bases, and 15 bases lay in between. The CDR3 runs 15 residues. The chain's CDR3 is CATSRDRGTAPEQYF. The CDR3 nucleotides read TGTGCCACCAGCAGAGATCGGGGAACAGCGCCCGAGCAGTACTTC.

The J gene is TRBJ2-7, the V gene TRBV7-6, with D unresolved. The V and J ends lost 5 bases and 3 bases respectively, with 17 bases between them. Germline-derived CDR1 and CDR2 are SGHVS and FNYEAQ. CDR3 length equals 15 residues. Written as DNA, the CDR3 is TGTGCCAGCAGCCCTGGCCCCGCCCGATTCTACGAGCAGTACTTC. It encodes CASSPGPARFYEQYF.

This clonotype showed up many times. The chain combines TRBV7-9 with TRBJ2-3; tentative D call: TRBD2 (6 bases). The CDR3 is 14 residues long. Germline CDR1 and CDR2: SEHNR and FQNEAQ (reference sequence). The germline V and J ends were trimmed by 5 bases and 4 bases, with 13 bases remaining between them. CDR3 protein: CASSPGLGADTQYF. For the CDR3, the DNA is TGTGCCAGCAGCCCGGGACTTGGAGCAGATACGCAGTATTTT.

This chain links TRBV6-2 or TRBV6-3 with TRBJ1-5; weak D call: TRBD1 (5 bases). CDR1 MNHEY and CDR2 SVGEGT come from the germline V gene. Trimming stripped 6 bases from V and 7 bases from J, with 16 bases between. There are 14 residues in the CDR3. The CDR3 coding sequence is TGTGCCAGCAGACTCACAGCGACAGTCCAGCCCCAGCATTTT. Translating it yields CASRLTATVQPQHF.

There are a few counts of this clonotype. CDR3 in DNA: TGTGCCAGCAGTTATATTCGGAGCACAGATACGCAGTATTTT. Its translation: CASSYIRSTDTQYF. The chain has TRBV6-5 and TRBJ2-3, with no clear D. Germline CDR1 and CDR2: MNHEY and SVGAGI. V was cut by 3 bases and J by 0 bases, with 7 bases left in between. The CDR3 is 14 amino acids.